The rows below give T cell receptor beta chains drawn from one sample of a study of blood T cell repertoires in COVID-19. Repertoires were generated with immunoSEQ multiplex PCR, while TCRdb's copy carries only in-frame clones and drops some. This sample carries some 390,000 clones, roughly nine tenths of them seen once, and the ten largest clones take 1.5% to 2%. Sequenced: PBMCs or T cells enriched from blood (not recorded which). The origin of the receptors is a woman aged 25 to 39 who had recovered from COVID-19. Both conserved end residues are part of each CDR3. A D gene is named only where the DNA matches it firmly. Clone size is given for some rows only: seen once, a few or many times, or a class if the clone is expanded.

TRBV7-2	TRBJ2-1	TRBD2	NA	CASSLTGTSYSEQFF	TGTGCCAGCAGCTTAACCGGGACTAGTTATAGTGAGCAGTTCTTC
TRBV9	TRBJ2-7	TRBD1	NA	CASSLGQGASYEQYF	TGTGCCAGCAGTTTAGGACAGGGGGCATCCTACGAGCAGTACTTC
TRBV15	TRBJ2-7	NA	NA	CATSRATGSGEQYF	TGTGCCACCAGCAGAGCCACAGGGTCGGGTGAGCAGTACTTC
TRBV27	TRBJ1-1	NA	NA	CASSLRGGLNTEAFF	TGTGCCAGCAGTTTACGAGGGGGACTGAACACTGAAGCTTTCTTT
TRBV6-2/TRBV6-3	TRBJ1-6	TRBD1	NA	CASSRGQGYSPLHF	TGTGCCAGCAGCCGGGGACAGGGCTATTCACCCCTCCACTTT
TRBV28	TRBJ2-4	NA	NA	CASSSGIAKNIQYF	TGTGCCAGCAGTTCGGGGATAGCCAAAAACATTCAGTACTTC
TRBV18	TRBJ2-7	NA	NA	CASSPALGSPYEQYF	TGTGCCAGCTCACCCGCCCTCGGGAGTCCCTACGAGCAGTACTTC
TRBV9	TRBJ1-2	TRBD1	NA	CASSVEGGVRGGYTF	TGTGCCAGCAGCGTAGAAGGGGGCGTCCGGGGAGGCTACACCTTC
TRBV25-1	TRBJ1-2	NA	NA	CASSVLNYGYTF	TGTGCCAGCAGTGTCCTTAACTATGGCTACACCTTC
TRBV12-5	TRBJ2-6	NA	NA	CASGSGVSGANVLTF	TGTGCTAGTGGGTCAGGGGTAAGTGGGGCCAACGTCCTGACTTTC
TRBV5-4	TRBJ1-1	NA	NA	CASSFRGEAFF	TGTGCCAGCAGCTTTCGGGGTGAAGCTTTCTTT
TRBV15	TRBJ1-2	NA	NA	CATSRDRTLIYGYTF	TGTGCCACCAGCAGAGACAGGACTCTAATCTATGGCTACACCTTC
TRBV7-9	TRBJ1-3	NA	once	CASSLSQGGNTIYF	TGTGCCAGCAGCTTAAGCCAGGGAGGAAACACCATATATTTT
TRBV19	TRBJ1-5	NA	NA	CASSMAVNQPQHF	TGTGCCAGTAGTATGGCCGTAAATCAGCCCCAGCATTTT
TRBV6-4	TRBJ2-1	TRBD2	NA	CASSDEAGGLGEQFF	TGTGCCAGCAGTGACGAAGCGGGGGGCCTGGGTGAGCAGTTCTTC
TRBV6-2/TRBV6-3	TRBJ1-1	NA	NA	CASSYSIGTLSFF	TGTGCCAGCAGTTACTCGATAGGGACTCTTTCTTTCTTT
TRBV27	TRBJ1-4	NA	NA	CASGPRRGLSNEKLFF	TGTGCCAGCGGTCCCCGTCGCGGGTTGTCTAATGAAAAACTGTTTTTT
TRBV4-3	TRBJ1-2	NA	NA	CASSPAEDNYGYTF	TGCGCCAGCAGCCCAGCGGAGGATAACTATGGCTACACCTTC
TRBV2	TRBJ2-7	NA	NA	CASTFSVQGRAQSYEQYF	TGTGCCAGCACGTTCTCGGTTCAGGGCAGGGCTCAGTCCTACGAGCAGTACTTC
TRBV25-1	TRBJ2-1	NA	NA	CASSTRDYNEQFF	TGTGCCAGCAGTACCAGGGACTACAATGAGCAGTTCTTC
TRBV27	TRBJ1-2	TRBD1	NA	CASSPGQGAPNYGYTF	TGTGCCAGCAGTCCGGGACAGGGGGCGCCTAACTATGGCTACACCTTC
TRBV27	TRBJ2-5	TRBD1	NA	CASSRTGRIQETQYF	TGTGCCAGCAGCCGGACAGGGCGAATTCAAGAGACCCAGTACTTC
TRBV5-6	TRBJ1-1	NA	NA	CASSFDVGQGNTEAFF	TGTGCCAGCAGCTTTGACGTCGGCCAGGGGAACACTGAAGCTTTCTTT
TRBV28	TRBJ2-1	TRBD1	NA	CASMGQRTNEQFF	TGTGCCAGCATGGGACAGAGGACAAATGAGCAGTTCTTC
TRBV6-5	TRBJ1-1	NA	NA	CASAMTGNTEAFF	TGTGCCAGCGCTATGACAGGGAACACTGAAGCTTTCTTT
TRBV4-3	TRBJ2-3	TRBD2	once	CASSPFSGGGGTDTQYF	TGCGCCAGCAGCCCCTTTAGCGGGGGCGGCGGCACAGATACGCAGTATTTT
TRBV11-2	TRBJ2-1	NA	NA	CASSLDPNYNEQFF	TGTGCCAGCAGCTTAGATCCTAACTACAATGAGCAGTTCTTC
TRBV28	TRBJ2-1	TRBD2	NA	CASSLSGRADEQFF	TGTGCCAGCAGTCTTAGCGGGAGGGCGGATGAGCAGTTCTTC
TRBV5-5	TRBJ1-5	NA	NA	CASSLGPFEGPQHF	TGTGCCAGCAGCTTGGGGCCCTTTGAGGGGCCCCAGCATTTT
TRBV6-5	TRBJ1-1	NA	NA	CASSYTEAWANTEAFF	TGTGCCAGCAGTTACACCGAAGCCTGGGCGAACACTGAAGCTTTCTTT
TRBV5-1	TRBJ1-4	TRBD1	NA	CASSLVGQGALSNEKLFF	TGCGCCAGCAGCTTGGTGGGCCAGGGGGCTCTATCTAATGAAAAACTGTTTTTT
TRBV5-5	TRBJ2-7	TRBD2	NA	CASSGLAGGSEQYF	TGTGCCAGCAGTGGACTAGCCGGAGGTTCCGAGCAGTACTTC
TRBV24-1	TRBJ2-5	NA	once	CATSDNRDTQETQYF	TGTGCCACCAGTGATAACCGGGACACCCAAGAGACCCAGTACTTC
TRBV12-3/TRBV12-4	TRBJ2-3	NA	NA	CASLSSPGDTQYF	TGTGCCAGCCTTTCGAGCCCGGGGGATACGCAGTATTTT
TRBV7-9	TRBJ1-1	NA	NA	CASSLEWTPNTEAFF	TGTGCCAGCAGCTTAGAATGGACTCCGAACACTGAAGCTTTCTTT
TRBV18	TRBJ2-4	TRBD1	NA	CASSSTGDKYIQYF	TGTGCCAGCTCGTCAACAGGGGATAAATACATTCAGTACTTC
TRBV4-1	TRBJ2-4	TRBD1	NA	CASSQPTGAGKNIQYF	TGCGCCAGCAGCCAACCGACAGGGGCGGGGAAAAACATTCAGTACTTC
TRBV11-2	TRBJ2-3	NA	NA	CASSSSIVTDTQYF	TGTGCCAGCAGCTCCAGTATCGTAACAGATACGCAGTATTTT
TRBV5-4	TRBJ2-5	TRBD1	NA	CASSSPRDRVNTVQYF	TGTGCCAGCAGCTCGCCGAGGGACAGGGTAAACACCGTCCAGTACTTC
TRBV27	TRBJ2-3	TRBD2	NA	CASSLSRGLGRVNAQYF	TGTGCCAGCAGTTTAAGTAGGGGATTGGGGAGGGTAAATGCGCAGTATTTT
TRBV5-1	TRBJ2-7	NA	few	CASSATGLVYEQYF	TGCGCCAGCAGCGCAACAGGGTTAGTCTACGAGCAGTACTTC
TRBV7-7	TRBJ2-2	TRBD1	NA	CASSLQGADTGELFF	TGTGCTAGCAGCTTGCAGGGGGCCGACACCGGGGAGCTGTTTTTT
TRBV14	TRBJ2-2	NA	NA	CASSQVINTGELFF	TGTGCCAGCAGCCAAGTAATAAACACCGGGGAGCTGTTTTTT
TRBV19	TRBJ1-5	TRBD1	NA	CASSPGQIYSNQPQHF	TGTGCCAGTAGCCCGGGACAGATTTATAGCAATCAGCCCCAGCATTTT